The 19 T cell receptor beta chains given below trace back to one sample, sequenced in a study of T-cell reconstitution after alpha-beta-depleted transplantation in children. Unique molecular identifiers were incorporated when the TCRbeta library was constructed. TCRdb re-called the PCR reads through MiXCR, storing one row per CDR3 protein. Among roughly 400,000 distinct CDR3 sequences listed, around two fifths were seen once. The sequenced sample was PBMCs, obtained before TCRalphabeta/CD19-depleted stem cell transplant. These receptors all come from a girl aged 2 to 10 with aplastic anemia, due to receive a stem cell transplant.

The chain links TRBV20-1 to TRBJ2-1; the match to TRBD2 covers 10 bases. V shed 3 bases, J shed 3 bases, and the junction held 8 bases outside the gene matches. CDR3 length equals 16 residues. Germline assignment: CDR1 DFQATT and CDR2 SNEGSKA (reference sequence). CDR3 residues: CSASRIRTSGYNEQFF. CDR3 coding DNA: TGCAGTGCTAGTAGGATCAGGACTAGCGGCTACAATGAGCAGTTCTTC.

This clonotype was seen a few times. V and J are TRBV6-1 and TRBJ2-3; 12 nucleotides match TRBD1. Germline CDR1 MNHNS, CDR2 SASEGT. Trimming cost V 7 bases and J 9 bases; bases outside gene matches: 8. The length of the CDR3 is 14 residues. CDR3 bases: TGTGCCAGCACTCACGGGACAGGGGGCATCACGCAGTATTTT. Its protein product is CASTHGTGGITQYF.

Here the CDR3 reads CALSSLAGVLGGQETQYF. CDR3 nucleotides: TGTGCCCTCTCCTCGCTAGCGGGAGTTCTTGGAGGGCAAGAGACCCAGTACTTC. The chain links TRBV2 to TRBJ2-5; 10 bases fit TRBD2. V lost 11 bases, J lost 2 bases, and 20 bases stayed unmatched. In germline, CDR1 is SNHLY, CDR2 FYNNEI. The CDR3 spans 18 residues.

A single count supports this clonotype. V usage is TRBV30 and J usage is TRBJ2-2; no reliable D call. Trimming took 2 bases from V and 2 from J, leaving 9 bases between them. Germline CDR1 GTSNPN, CDR2 SVGIG (reference sequence). The CDR3 is 14 residues long. CDR3 protein: CAWSQERNTGELFF. The CDR3 DNA sequence: TGTGCCTGGAGTCAAGAACGAAACACCGGGGAGCTGTTTTTT.

This clonotype was seen repeatedly, ten times or more. The chain couples TRBV6-1 to TRBJ1-4, with no clear D. Germline loops: CDR1 MNHNS, CDR2 SASEGT. This CDR3 comprises 13 residues. V dropped 0 bases and J dropped 11 bases, with 10 bases sitting between them. The CDR3 DNA follows: TGTGCCAGCAGTGAAGCCCTGCTTCCTAAACTGTTTTTT. Translating it yields CASSEALLPKLFF.

CDR3 DNA: TGTGCCAGCAGGGGTTCGGGACCAGCCTACAATGAGCAGTTCTTC. This encodes CASRGSGPAYNEQFF. The chain couples TRBV11-2 to TRBJ2-1; the D gene could be TRBD1 or TRBD2 (5 bases each). V was clipped by 6 bases and J by 2 bases, with 14 bases between them. The CDR3 totals 15 residues. Germline V gene lookup returns CDR1 SGHAT and CDR2 FQNNGV.

This clonotype was detected a few times. The chain combines TRBV3-1 with TRBJ2-7, with TRBD2 matching 7 bases. Germline V gene data show CDR1 as LGHDT and CDR2 as YNNKEL (reference sequence). V lost 0 bases and J lost 2; bases outside the gene matches: 10. CDR3 length equals 17 residues. The CDR3, as DNA: TGTGCCAGCAGCCAAGATCTTCCCAGCGGGGCGACCTACGAGCAGTACTTC. Its translation is CASSQDLPSGATYEQYF.

This clonotype appeared a few times. V gene TRBV29-1 combines with J gene TRBJ2-7, with 11 bases that match TRBD2. V was clipped by 6 bases and J by 0 bases; unmatched bases: 1. The length of the CDR3 is 13 residues. The V gene's germline CDR1 is SQVTM and CDR2 ANQGSEA. Here the CDR3 reads CSVTSGTSYEQYF. The CDR3 DNA sequence: TGCAGCGTGACTAGCGGGACCTCCTACGAGCAGTACTTC.

The chain couples TRBV18 to TRBJ2-3; TRBD2 is a possible D gene (6 bases). The CDR3 is 14 residues long. V dropped 4 bases and J dropped 4 bases, with 12 bases sitting between them. Germline assignment: CDR1 KGHSH and CDR2 LQKENI. The CDR3 loop is CASSRETSPDTQYF. Written as DNA, the CDR3 is TGTGCCAGCTCACGTGAGACTAGTCCAGATACGCAGTATTTT.

This clonotype was detected only a few times. This rearrangement joins TRBV19 to TRBJ1-5; 8 bases agree with TRBD1. CDR3 length: 13 residues. Germline CDR1 LNHDA, CDR2 SQIVND (reference sequence). V lost 5 bases, J lost 10 bases, and 7 bases stayed unmatched. The CDR3 DNA sequence: TGTGCCAGTAGTCCTACAGGGGGAGGTCCCCAGCATTTT. Translated: CASSPTGGGPQHF.

There are many counts of this clonotype. The chain has TRBV28 and TRBJ1-5, with a possible D match to TRBD1 (6 bases). The length of the CDR3 is 16 residues. Germline-derived CDR1 and CDR2 are MDHEN and SYDVKM. V lost 5 bases, J lost 7 bases, and 21 bases lay in between. In DNA form, the CDR3 reads TGTGCCAGCAGTCGTATACAGGGCGGCGGGTTCCAGCCCCAGCATTTT. This sequence encodes CASSRIQGGGFQPQHF.

This rearrangement joins TRBV6-1 to TRBJ1-5; 10 nucleotides agree with TRBD1. V lost 3 bases and J lost 4; bases outside the gene matches: 3. The CDR3 runs to 15 residues. Germline values: CDR1 MNHNS, CDR2 SASEGT. CDR3 protein: CASSDQGQGNQPQHF. DNA for the CDR3: TGTGCCAGCAGTGATCAGGGACAGGGGAATCAGCCCCAGCATTTT.

The chain carries TRBV11-3 and TRBJ2-1; maybe TRBD2 (5 bases). The germline V and J ends were trimmed by 4 bases and 6 bases, with 19 bases remaining between them. The CDR3 length is 16 residues. CDR1 and CDR2 from the germline V gene are SGHNT and YENEEA. The CDR3 sequence is CASSSLKTTSLNEQFF. The DNA of the CDR3 is TGTGCCAGCAGCTCACTAAAGACTACGTCCCTCAATGAGCAGTTCTTC.

V and J are TRBV18 and TRBJ2-3; TRBD2 matches at 9 bases. There are 16 residues in the CDR3. With 3 bases clipped from V and 4 bases from J, the junction kept 8 bases outside the gene matches. From germline, CDR1 is KGHSH and CDR2 LQKENI. In DNA form, the CDR3 reads TGTGCCAGCTCACCTCGTCTAGCGGGAACGTCAGATACGCAGTATTTT. Its protein product is CASSPRLAGTSDTQYF. Full variable domain (outside the CDR3, taken from reference TRBV18 and TRBJ2-3): NAGVMQNPRHLVRRRGQEARLRCSPMKGHSHVYWYRQLPEEGLKFMVYLQKENIIDESGMPKERFSAEFPKEGPSILRIQQVVRGDSAAYFCASSPRLAGTSDTQYFGPGTRLTVL.

This clonotype was counted between two and nine times. The V gene is TRBV7-3, the J gene TRBJ1-5, with TRBD1 matching over 7 bases. V shed 5 bases, J shed 9 bases, and the junction held 10 bases outside the gene matches. Germline-derived CDR1 and CDR2 are SGHTA and FQGTGA. This CDR3 has 14 amino acids. The CDR3, as DNA: TGTGCCAGCAGCCCTCGGACAGGCGTGGGGCCCCAGCATTTT. Translated, it gives CASSPRTGVGPQHF.

The table lists this clonotype with many counts. The chain has TRBV7-2 and TRBJ1-2, with D uncertain. The CDR3 has 13 residues. The V and J ends lost 5 bases and 6 bases respectively, with 13 bases between them. Germline-derived CDR1 and CDR2 are SGHTA and FQGNSA. This chain's CDR3 is CASSPELTDGYTF. CDR3 in DNA: TGTGCCAGCAGCCCAGAACTAACAGATGGCTACACCTTC.

This clonotype was seen many times. The chain has TRBV4-1 and TRBJ2-3, with D perhaps assigned TRBD1 or TRBD2 (5 bases each). V was cut by 5 bases and J by 4 bases, with 7 bases left in between. The CDR3 loop spans 12 amino acids. The germline CDR1 and CDR2 sequences are MGHRA and YSYEKL. CDR3 nucleotides: TGCGCCAGCAGCGGGACCTCAGATACGCAGTATTTT. Amino acid sequence: CASSGTSDTQYF.

The rearrangement uses TRBV5-1 and TRBJ1-4, with D possibly being TRBD1 (6 bases). This CDR3 contains 15 residues. Per the germline V gene, CDR1 is SGHRS and CDR2 is YFSETQ. V was pared by 0 bases and J by 5 bases, with 11 bases between. CDR3 nucleotides: TGCGCCAGCAGCTTGGGAGGGACACGGAATGAAAAACTGTTTTTT. It encodes CASSLGGTRNEKLFF.

Written as DNA, the CDR3 is TGTGCCAGCAGCCCGCACCTTATACAGGGAGGCCAAGAGACCCAGTACTTC. This gives the protein CASSPHLIQGGQETQYF. The rearrangement links TRBV11-3 to TRBJ2-5, with D perhaps assigned TRBD1 or TRBD2 (6 bases each). V lost 5 bases to trimming and J lost 1 base, with 20 bases between them. Looked up from germline, CDR1 is SGHNT and CDR2 is YENEEA. The CDR3 sequence is 17 residues long.